This is a list of T cell receptor beta chains from one sample in a study of T cell responses to AZD1222 COVID-19 vaccine. Sequenced by immunoSEQ multiplex PCR; TCRdb stores in-frame clones only, minus some. This table holds some 80,000 clones, about three quarters found once. Material: peripheral blood, obtained 28 days after the second dose of the MenACWY control vaccine. The source of these receptors is an adult who received the MenACWY meningococcal vaccine as a control. The CDR3 runs from the conserved cysteine through the conserved F or W. The order of the fields is D gene, J gene, V gene, clone size, CDR3 protein, CDR3 DNA. A D gene is named only where the DNA matches it firmly. Where a row states a size, it is once, few, many or the class of an expanded clone; other rows omit it.

D: TRBD2
J: TRBJ2-1
V: TRBV19
size: -
CDR3: CASSISPYAGVGDNEQFF
DNA: TGTGCCAGTAGTATCTCCCCCTACGCGGGAGTAGGCGACAATGAGCAGTTCTTC

D: -
J: TRBJ1-1
V: TRBV7-2
size: -
CDR3: CASSPQVPGMGPIGEAFF
DNA: TGTGCCAGCAGCCCGCAAGTCCCGGGTATGGGACCCATCGGTGAAGCTTTCTTT

D: -
J: TRBJ2-7
V: TRBV29-1
size: -
CDR3: CSGRQGGSSGEQYF
DNA: TGCAGCGGCCGACAGGGCGGGAGTTCGGGCGAGCAGTACTTC

D: TRBD1
J: TRBJ1-1
V: TRBV6-5
size: -
CDR3: CASTWDRVNTEAFF
DNA: TGTGCCAGCACCTGGGACAGGGTGAACACTGAAGCTTTCTTT

D: -
J: TRBJ1-2
V: TRBV28
size: -
CDR3: CASSLGPLYGYTF
DNA: TGTGCCAGCAGTTTAGGACCGTTGTATGGCTACACCTTC

D: TRBD1
J: TRBJ2-5
V: TRBV6-5
size: few
CDR3: CASSQQGAHQETQYF
DNA: TGTGCCAGCAGTCAACAGGGGGCCCACCAAGAGACCCAGTACTTC

D: -
J: TRBJ2-5
V: TRBV3-1/TRBV3-2
size: -
CDR3: CASSQDRLMTQETQYF
DNA: TGTGCCAGCAGCCAAGATCGACTAATGACTCAAGAGACCCAGTACTTC

D: -
J: TRBJ2-1
V: TRBV28
size: -
CDR3: CASSLIAVTYNEQFF
DNA: TGTGCCAGCAGTTTAATTGCGGTGACCTACAATGAGCAGTTCTTC

D: TRBD1
J: TRBJ2-1
V: TRBV5-1
size: -
CDR3: CASSQSGTGYNEQFF
DNA: TGCGCCAGCAGCCAGTCCGGGACAGGATACAATGAGCAGTTCTTC

D: -
J: TRBJ1-3
V: TRBV7-9
size: -
CDR3: CASSHDRSSGNTIYF
DNA: TGTGCCAGCAGTCATGACCGGAGCTCTGGAAACACCATATATTTT

D: TRBD1
J: TRBJ2-3
V: TRBV5-1
size: -
CDR3: CASSFGTGTDTQYF
DNA: TGCGCCAGCAGTTTCGGGACAGGCACAGATACGCAGTATTTT

D: -
J: TRBJ1-1
V: TRBV4-3
size: -
CDR3: CASSQDRGVNAFF
DNA: TGCGCCAGCAGCCAAGATCGGGGAGTAAACGCTTTCTTT

D: -
J: TRBJ1-3
V: TRBV5-4
size: -
CDR3: CASKASTGNTIYF
DNA: TGTGCCAGCAAAGCCAGCACTGGAAACACCATATATTTT

D: TRBD2
J: TRBJ2-5
V: TRBV6-6
size: -
CDR3: CASTSGTETQYF
DNA: TGTGCCAGCACTAGCGGGACGGAGACCCAGTACTTC

D: -
J: TRBJ1-6
V: TRBV3-1/TRBV3-2
size: -
CDR3: CASSPSGNSPLHF
DNA: TGTGCCAGCAGCCCGAGTGGGAATTCACCCCTCCACTTT

D: TRBD2
J: TRBJ2-1
V: TRBV2
size: -
CDR3: CASRGTSTDNEQFF
DNA: TGTGCCAGCAGGGGGACTAGCACAGACAATGAGCAGTTCTTC

D: -
J: TRBJ1-6
V: TRBV6-4
size: -
CDR3: CASSDPQLKGNINSPLHF
DNA: TGTGCCAGCAGTGACCCCCAACTTAAGGGAAACATCAATTCACCCCTCCACTTT

D: -
J: TRBJ1-5
V: TRBV19
size: -
CDR3: CASSQSGVPGQPQHF
DNA: TGTGCCAGTAGTCAATCGGGGGTTCCGGGCCAGCCCCAGCATTTT

D: -
J: TRBJ2-2
V: TRBV10-3
size: -
CDR3: CAIGPRAGELFF
DNA: TGTGCCATCGGTCCGAGGGCCGGGGAGCTGTTTTTT

D: TRBD1
J: TRBJ2-1
V: TRBV7-8
size: -
CDR3: CASKGQGYNEQFF
DNA: TGTGCCAGCAAAGGACAGGGTTACAATGAGCAGTTCTTC

D: -
J: TRBJ1-1
V: TRBV13
size: -
CDR3: CASSLIVRNTEAFF
DNA: TGTGCCAGCAGCTTAATAGTTAGAAACACTGAAGCTTTCTTT

D: -
J: TRBJ1-2
V: TRBV7-2
size: -
CDR3: CASSPDGFNYGYTF
DNA: TGTGCCAGCAGCCCCGACGGATTCAACTATGGCTACACCTTC

D: -
J: TRBJ2-7
V: TRBV6-2/TRBV6-3
size: -
CDR3: CASSSPPYEQYF
DNA: TGTGCCAGCAGTTCACCCCCCTACGAGCAGTACTTC

D: -
J: TRBJ1-2
V: TRBV7-9
size: -
CDR3: CASSPEVTGTSYGYTF
DNA: TGTGCCAGCAGCCCGGAGGTGACCGGGACAAGCTATGGCTACACCTTC

D: TRBD1
J: TRBJ1-2
V: TRBV18
size: -
CDR3: CASSPPSRGGGDYGYTF
DNA: TGTGCCAGCTCACCACCGAGTCGCGGAGGGGGCGACTATGGCTACACCTTC

D: TRBD2
J: TRBJ2-1
V: TRBV30
size: once
CDR3: CAGTSGSPGTGEQFF
DNA: TGTGCCGGGACTAGCGGGAGTCCCGGAACGGGAGAGCAGTTCTTC

D: TRBD2
J: TRBJ2-3
V: TRBV6-4
size: few
CDR3: CASSALAGDTQYF
DNA: TGTGCCAGCAGTGCACTAGCGGGAGATACGCAGTATTTT

D: -
J: TRBJ1-4
V: TRBV13
size: -
CDR3: CASSLGGEGINEKLFF
DNA: TGTGCCAGCAGCTTAGGTGGCGAAGGGATTAATGAAAAACTGTTTTTT

D: -
J: TRBJ2-6
V: TRBV6-1
size: -
CDR3: CASSEGRETGANVLTF
DNA: TGTGCCAGCAGTGAAGGAAGGGAAACTGGGGCCAACGTCCTGACTTTC

D: -
J: TRBJ1-3
V: TRBV5-3
size: -
CDR3: CARSLVSGRAKTGNTIYF
DNA: TGTGCCAGAAGCTTGGTCTCTGGCAGGGCAAAGACTGGAAACACCATATATTTT

D: -
J: TRBJ2-1
V: TRBV4-1
size: once
CDR3: CASSRVIVSDEQFF
DNA: TGCGCCAGCAGCCGTGTTATAGTATCGGATGAGCAGTTCTTC

D: -
J: TRBJ2-4
V: TRBV4-1
size: -
CDR3: CASSQELDGKNIQYF
DNA: TGCGCCAGCAGCCAAGAGCTCGATGGCAAAAACATTCAGTACTTC

D: -
J: TRBJ2-1
V: TRBV7-4
size: -
CDR3: CASSLGRAAVGLQGYNEQFF
DNA: TGTGCCAGCAGCTTAGGACGTGCGGCCGTGGGGTTACAGGGCTACAATGAGCAGTTCTTC

D: TRBD1
J: TRBJ2-1
V: TRBV11-2
size: -
CDR3: CASSSLYRDRGRIEQFF
DNA: TGTGCCAGCAGCTCACTATACCGGGACAGGGGGCGAATTGAGCAGTTCTTC

D: -
J: TRBJ2-2
V: TRBV7-2
size: -
CDR3: CASSFLQETGELFF
DNA: TGTGCCAGCAGCTTTCTACAGGAGACAGGGGAGCTGTTTTTT

D: TRBD1
J: TRBJ1-2
V: TRBV29-1
size: -
CDR3: CSVESRGRVYTF
DNA: TGCAGCGTTGAAAGCAGGGGGAGAGTCTACACCTTC

D: -
J: TRBJ2-7
V: TRBV5-1
size: few
CDR3: CASGLDRDSEQYF
DNA: TGCGCCAGCGGTCTTGACCGGGACTCCGAGCAGTACTTC